A single T cell receptor (beta chain) is shown here with its context. Its specificity is not known. These data belong to a study of shared clonotypes between healthy human individuals. Study-wide results and caveats: Approximately 5% was the fraction of naive CD4 clonotypes found shared across four donors.

Clones were read by immunoSEQ multiplex PCR, and TCRdb kept only the in-frame ones, dropping some. This repertoire shows about 2.2 million clones, roughly 93% found once; its top ten account for about 1.6%. The naive CD8 subset, CD45RO-negative cells positively selected for CCR7, excluded terminally differentiated effector memory CD45RA+ cells. V shed 0 bases and J 7 bases; nucleotides not matched to a gene: 5. Germline assignment: CDR1 LNHDA and CDR2 SQIVND (reference sequence). CDR3 length equals 14 residues. This sequence was found in a man aged 18 to 29 in good health. Some clones in this sample may be carry-over from other donors' samples. The source material was naive CD8+ T cells from PBMCs. The rearrangement joins TRBV19 to TRBJ1-1, with 7 bases matching TRBD1. This CDR3 is CASSIDYRQGEAFF. In DNA form, the CDR3 reads TGTGCCAGTAGTATAGACTATCGACAGGGTGAAGCTTTCTTT. The entire variable domain, with the rest obtained from reference TRBV19 and TRBJ1-1, is as follows: DGGITQSPKYLFRKEGQNVTLSCEQNLNHDAMYWYRQDPGQGLRLIYYSQIVNDFQKGDIAEGYSVSREKKESFPLTVTSAQKNPTAFYLCASSIDYRQGEAFFGQGTRLTVV.